This T cell receptor beta chain originates from a study of T-cell memory formation after mild COVID-19. Study background: Clusters were largely donor specific.

5'RACE primed from the constant segment yielded TCR alpha and TCR beta cDNA libraries bearing sample barcodes and UMIs. TCRdb passed the 5' RACE reads through MiXCR, listing each CDR3 protein once. The sample lists roughly 80,000 distinct CDR3 sequences, approximately 25% occurring once. Trimming shortened V by 3 bases and J by 8 bases, and 7 bases separated the two germline ends. This CDR3 spans 10 amino acids. CDR1 and CDR2 (germline): SQVTM, ANQGSEA. The study, taken as a whole, reports: Clones that contracted from day 15 to 85 were balanced CD4/CD8, while later expanders leaned CD4+. Second-wave clones peaking on day 37 lacked confirmed SARS-CoV-2 specificity.

Points on this clonotype: Its target is not known.

V is TRBV29-1 and J is TRBJ1-1; D is unclear. The receptor's source is a man aged 18-30 years who had mild COVID-19 (a few samples of this study predate the infection). Cell type and time point are not known. The sample comprised PBMCs or a T cell subset sorted from them (not recorded which). The CDR3 nucleotides read TGCAGCGTTGATGTCCTCGAAGCTTTCTTT. Translating gives CSVDVLEAFF.